Listed below are T cell receptor beta chains from one sample, sequenced in a study of blood T cell repertoires in COVID-19. Sequencing was performed with immunoSEQ multiplex PCR; in TCRdb, only in-frame clones are kept and a portion is missing. The sample records about 240,000 clones, 80% to 85% being singletons. The source material was peripheral blood. These receptors all come from a woman younger than 35 with acute or convalescent COVID-19. CDR3s leave out the opening cysteine and the closing phenylalanine or tryptophan.

v_call,cdr3_aa
TRBV27,ASSLMGFSEANEQF
TRBV9,ASSVGSATEAF
TRBV5-1,ASSLGEGQETQY
TRBV6-4,ASRGTSGRKSTDTQY
TRBV9,ASSPTTGGIDEQF
TRBV25-1,ASSDPRQGAGGYT
TRBV12-5,ASGRDRSSTDTQY
TRBV16,ASSQVLGARNTEAF
TRBV19,ASSRPGTGESPLH
TRBV5-6,ASSLAAKRGTGELF
TRBV7-8,ASSFQPMGGYNEQF
TRBV19,ASSPRTGGGYGYT
TRBV5-6,ASSGGSYEQY
TRBV19,ASTLRDDRSYNEQF
TRBV6-5,ASTRGQGLDTQY
TRBV24-1,ATEGDTTDTQY
TRBV6-6,ASNSPDRGGETQY
TRBV28,ASSYGHTGGTEAF
TRBV7-8,ASSLLYNEQF
TRBV6-2/TRBV6-3,ASSLFRSSGNTIY
TRBV19,ASKAGGVDEQY
TRBV18,ASSPPASRRQGYLF
TRBV6-1,ASSELAGDSPLH
TRBV24-1,ATSDPLGAGPGAQY
TRBV27,ASSLARVRGELF
TRBV25-1,ASSNEGDRGSYEQY
TRBV5-5,ASSLGTGGDEQF
TRBV5-5,ASSLLAIEKLF
TRBV6-1,ASSAPIGRATRETQY
TRBV4-1,ASSLQTATDTQY
TRBV7-2,ASSLTSGNYEQY
TRBV20-1,SASGIRGGSDYEQY
TRBV6-2/TRBV6-3,ASSSLGQGDGYT
TRBV5-1,ASSPFGRDYEQY
TRBV11-2,ASRASGSFGEQF
TRBV27,ASSLLKGDPNTEAF
TRBV6-5,ASSTPGQSVYGYT
TRBV30,ARRDENYNEQF
TRBV5-1,ASSLGQGGNYGYT
TRBV28,ASTPLGQGIVSPLH
TRBV27,ASSLSVRVSQETQY
TRBV18,ASSQQGANEKLF
TRBV4-3,ASSQDRGLADYNEQF
TRBV19,ASSRGRGLTDTQY
TRBV18,ASSPGQSEGYT
TRBV7-9,ASSPSGSTDTQY
TRBV1,TSSPGTGRDQPQH
TRBV19,ASRNTGDVWLMNTEAF
TRBV5-5,ASSLASGRYNEQF
TRBV30,AWNFGGVPSSGANVLT
TRBV6-5,ASKETGAPNTEAF
TRBV7-9,ASVGGLKDGYT
TRBV6-4,ASSSGIGNEQY